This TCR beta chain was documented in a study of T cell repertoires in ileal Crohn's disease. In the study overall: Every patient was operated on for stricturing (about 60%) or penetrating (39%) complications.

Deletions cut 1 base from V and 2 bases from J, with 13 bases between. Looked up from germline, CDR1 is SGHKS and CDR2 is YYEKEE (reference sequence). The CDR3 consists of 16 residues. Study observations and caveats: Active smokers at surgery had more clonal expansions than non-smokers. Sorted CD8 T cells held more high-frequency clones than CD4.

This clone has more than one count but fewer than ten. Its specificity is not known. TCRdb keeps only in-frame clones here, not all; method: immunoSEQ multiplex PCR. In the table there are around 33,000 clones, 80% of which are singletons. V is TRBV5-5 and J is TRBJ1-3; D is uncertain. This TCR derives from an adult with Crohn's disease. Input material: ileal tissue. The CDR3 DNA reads TGTGCCAGCAGCTTGCCAGGTGATCAAACTGGAAACACCATATATTTT. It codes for CASSLPGDQTGNTIYF.